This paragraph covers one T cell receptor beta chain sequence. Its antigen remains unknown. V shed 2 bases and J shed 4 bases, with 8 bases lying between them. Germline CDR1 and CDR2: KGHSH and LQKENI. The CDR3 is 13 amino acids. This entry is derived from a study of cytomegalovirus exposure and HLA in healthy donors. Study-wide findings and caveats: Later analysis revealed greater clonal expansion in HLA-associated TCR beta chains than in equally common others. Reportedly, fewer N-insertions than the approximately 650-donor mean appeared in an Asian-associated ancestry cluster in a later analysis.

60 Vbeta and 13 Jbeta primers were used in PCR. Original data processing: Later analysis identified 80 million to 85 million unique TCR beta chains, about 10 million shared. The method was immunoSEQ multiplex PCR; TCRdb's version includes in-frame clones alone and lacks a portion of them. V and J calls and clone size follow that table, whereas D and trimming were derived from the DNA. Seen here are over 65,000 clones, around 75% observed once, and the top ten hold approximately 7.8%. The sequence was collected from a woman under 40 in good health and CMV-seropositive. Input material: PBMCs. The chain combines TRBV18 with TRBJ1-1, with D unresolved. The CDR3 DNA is TGTGCCAGCTCACCAATCCCGAGCACTGAAGCTTTCTTT. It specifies CASSPIPSTEAFF. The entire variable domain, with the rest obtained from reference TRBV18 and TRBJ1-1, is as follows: NAGVMQNPRHLVRRRGQEARLRCSPMKGHSHVYWYRQLPEEGLKFMVYLQKENIIDESGMPKERFSAEFPKEGPSILRIQQVVRGDSAAYFCASSPIPSTEAFFGQGTRLTVV.